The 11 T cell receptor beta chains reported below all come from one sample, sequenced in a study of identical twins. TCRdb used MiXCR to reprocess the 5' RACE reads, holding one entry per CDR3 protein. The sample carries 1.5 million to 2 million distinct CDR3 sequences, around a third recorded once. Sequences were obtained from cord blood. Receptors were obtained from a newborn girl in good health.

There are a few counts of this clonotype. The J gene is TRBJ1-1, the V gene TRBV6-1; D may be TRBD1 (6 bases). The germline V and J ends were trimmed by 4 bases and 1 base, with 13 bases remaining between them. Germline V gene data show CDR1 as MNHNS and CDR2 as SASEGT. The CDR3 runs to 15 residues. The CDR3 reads CASSGRGPSNTEAFF. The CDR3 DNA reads TGTGCCAGCAGTGGCAGGGGCCCCTCGAACACTGAAGCTTTCTTT.

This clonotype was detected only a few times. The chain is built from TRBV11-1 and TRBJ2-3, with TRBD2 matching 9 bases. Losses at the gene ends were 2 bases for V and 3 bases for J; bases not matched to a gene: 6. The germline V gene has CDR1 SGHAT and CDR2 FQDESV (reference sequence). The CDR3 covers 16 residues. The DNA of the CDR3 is TGTGCCAGCAGCTTATTTGGCGGGGGGGTTACAGATACGCAGTATTTT. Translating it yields CASSLFGGGVTDTQYF.

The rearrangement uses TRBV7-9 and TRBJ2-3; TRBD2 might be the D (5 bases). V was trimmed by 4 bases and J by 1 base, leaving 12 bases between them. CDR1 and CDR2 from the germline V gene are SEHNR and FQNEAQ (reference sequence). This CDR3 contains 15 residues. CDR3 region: CASSSERGGTDTQYF. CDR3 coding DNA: TGTGCCAGCAGCTCCGAACGGGGAGGCACAGATACGCAGTATTTT.

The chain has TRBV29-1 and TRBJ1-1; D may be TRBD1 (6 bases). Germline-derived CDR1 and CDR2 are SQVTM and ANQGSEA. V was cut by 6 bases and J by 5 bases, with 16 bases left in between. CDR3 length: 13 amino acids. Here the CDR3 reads CSVVQGLRTEAFF. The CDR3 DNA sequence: TGCAGCGTGGTCCAGGGGCTGAGGACTGAAGCTTTCTTT.

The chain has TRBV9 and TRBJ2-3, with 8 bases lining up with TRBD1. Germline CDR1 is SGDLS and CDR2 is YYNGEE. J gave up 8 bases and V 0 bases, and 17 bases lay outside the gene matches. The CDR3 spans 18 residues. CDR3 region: CASSVGPDRDRTLGTQYF. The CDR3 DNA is TGTGCCAGCAGCGTAGGTCCCGACCGGGACAGGACTCTTGGTACGCAGTATTTT.

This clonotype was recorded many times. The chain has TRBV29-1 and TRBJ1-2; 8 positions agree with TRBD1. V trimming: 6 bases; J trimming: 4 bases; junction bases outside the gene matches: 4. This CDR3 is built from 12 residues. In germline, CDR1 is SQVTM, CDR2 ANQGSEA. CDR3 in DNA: TGCAGCGTCATAACAGGGGGCTATGGCTACACCTTC. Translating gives CSVITGGYGYTF.

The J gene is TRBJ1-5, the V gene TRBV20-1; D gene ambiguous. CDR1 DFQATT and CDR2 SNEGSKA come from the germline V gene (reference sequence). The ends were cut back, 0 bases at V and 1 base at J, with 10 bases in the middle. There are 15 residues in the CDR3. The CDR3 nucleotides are TGCAGTGCTAGAGATCTAGAGGGAAGCAATCAGCCCCAGCATTTT. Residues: CSARDLEGSNQPQHF.

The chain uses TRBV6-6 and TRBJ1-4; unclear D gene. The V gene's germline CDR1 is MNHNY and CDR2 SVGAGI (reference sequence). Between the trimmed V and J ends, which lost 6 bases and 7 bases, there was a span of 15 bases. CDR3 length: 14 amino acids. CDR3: CASSPHGRGEKLFF. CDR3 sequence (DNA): TGTGCCAGCAGCCCTCACGGTCGAGGTGAAAAACTGTTTTTT.

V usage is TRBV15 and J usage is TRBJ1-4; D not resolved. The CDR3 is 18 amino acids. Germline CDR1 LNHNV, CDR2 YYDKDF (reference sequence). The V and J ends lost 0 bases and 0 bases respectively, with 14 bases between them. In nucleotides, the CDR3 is TGTGCCACCAGCAGAGAGCCCCCCCGGCTGTCAACTAATGAAAAACTGTTTTTT. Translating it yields CATSREPPRLSTNEKLFF.

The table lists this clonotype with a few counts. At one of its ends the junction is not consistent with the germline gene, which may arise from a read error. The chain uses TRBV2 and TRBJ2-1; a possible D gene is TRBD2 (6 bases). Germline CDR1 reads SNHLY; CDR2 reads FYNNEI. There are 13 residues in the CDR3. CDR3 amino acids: CASREGTHNEQFF. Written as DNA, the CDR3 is TGTGCCAGCAGGGAAGGGACTCACAATGAGCAGTTCTTC.

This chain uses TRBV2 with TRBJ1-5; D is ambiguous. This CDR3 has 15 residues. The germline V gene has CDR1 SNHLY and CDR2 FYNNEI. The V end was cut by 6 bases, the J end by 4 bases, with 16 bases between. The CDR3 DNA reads TGTGCCAGCAGCCTTAACGGGGAGCTTAATCAGCCCCAGCATTTT. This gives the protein CASSLNGELNQPQHF.